This T cell receptor beta chain is from a study of chemoradiotherapy in HPV16-positive cancers. Background on the study: A couple of HPV16-positive patients' cells yielded candidate HPV-specific clones and common motifs.

TCRdb's table, derived via immunoSEQ multiplex PCR, lists solely in-frame clones and lacks some. The sample contains some 15,000 clones, approximately 75% of which appear only once. Study-level results: Non-HPV-specific T cells did not expand in tumors during treatment, whereas candidate HPV-specific clones and E7-related motifs did. Only a couple of HPV16-positive patients supplied the functional HPV-specificity definition. In HPV16-positive patients, HPV-responsive T-cell expansion tracked better recurrence-free survival.

Germline V lookup: CDR1 LNHNV, CDR2 YYDKDF (reference sequence). The CDR3 is made up of 12 amino acids. The V end was cut by 8 bases, the J end by 13 bases, with 15 bases between. This clone was seen a handful of times. The target antigen is unknown. Sampling was carried out from a patient who underwent chemoradiotherapy. V and J are TRBV15 and TRBJ1-6; TRBD1 might be the D (5 bases). The TCR was taken from a human donor with HPV-associated anogenital cancer. The CDR3 here is CATGAQRSPLHF. The CDR3 nucleotides are TGTGCCACCGGGGCCCAGAGGTCCCCCCTCCACTTT.